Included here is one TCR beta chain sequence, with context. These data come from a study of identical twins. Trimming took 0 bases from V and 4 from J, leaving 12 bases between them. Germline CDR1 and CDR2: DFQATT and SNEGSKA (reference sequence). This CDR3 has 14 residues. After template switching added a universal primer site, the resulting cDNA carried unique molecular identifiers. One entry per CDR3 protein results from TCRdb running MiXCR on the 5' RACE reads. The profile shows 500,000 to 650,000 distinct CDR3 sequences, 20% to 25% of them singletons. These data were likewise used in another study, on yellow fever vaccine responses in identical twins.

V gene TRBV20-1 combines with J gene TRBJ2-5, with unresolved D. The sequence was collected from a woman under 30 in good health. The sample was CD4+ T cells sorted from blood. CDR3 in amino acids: CSARDQIRPETQYF. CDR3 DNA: TGCAGTGCTAGAGATCAAATCCGCCCAGAGACCCAGTACTTC.